One sample yielded the 27 T cell receptor beta chains listed below, sequenced in a study of cytomegalovirus exposure and HLA in healthy donors. Assay used: immunoSEQ multiplex PCR; TCRdb lists only in-frame clones, some missing. The table has 150,000 to 200,000 clones, roughly 84% seen once; the top ten hold approximately 10%. Input material: PBMCs. The receptors come from a man younger than 45 in good health and CMV-seropositive.

The V gene is TRBV7-6, the J gene TRBJ1-2; 7 nucleotides line up with TRBD1. The germline gives CDR1 SGHVS, CDR2 FNYEAQ. The junction had 6 bases not matched to a gene; V was cut back by 5 bases and J by 0 bases. The CDR3 runs 15 residues. The CDR3 nucleotides are TGTGCCAGCAGCCAGGGTCAGGGGGCTAACTATGGCTACACCTTC. It is translated as CASSQGQGANYGYTF.

The chain couples TRBV5-1 to TRBJ1-2; no firm D call. The CDR3 has 14 residues. V lost 4 bases to trimming and J lost 5 bases, with 15 bases between them. CDR1 SGHRS and CDR2 YFSETQ come from the germline V gene. CDR3 nucleotide sequence: TGCGCCAGCAGCCCTCTCTTCGACGGGTATGGCTACACCTTC. It translates to CASSPLFDGYGYTF.

The chain couples TRBV18 to TRBJ2-7; 10 bases align to TRBD1. J was trimmed by 6 bases and V by 1 base; bases with no gene match: 6. The CDR3 contains 15 residues. Germline V CDR1 and CDR2: KGHSH, LQKENI. The CDR3 DNA reads TGTGCCAGCTCACCACTGGACAGGGGGGCCTCCGAGCAGTACTTC. It specifies CASSPLDRGASEQYF.

The rearrangement joins TRBV6-5 to TRBJ1-2, with TRBD1 identical over 9 bases. The CDR3 runs to 13 residues. Germline values: CDR1 MNHEY, CDR2 SVGAGI. Trimming cost V 6 bases and J 8 bases; bases outside gene matches: 7. This chain's CDR3 is CASSPRDREGYTF. The CDR3 DNA sequence: TGTGCCAGCAGCCCCCGGGACAGGGAGGGCTACACCTTC.

This chain uses TRBV4-1 with TRBJ2-1; 9 nucleotides agree with TRBD1. The ends lost 2 bases at V and 0 bases at J; junction bases unmatched: 5. This CDR3 is built from 17 residues. Germline lookup yields CDR1 MGHRA and CDR2 YSYEKL. In nucleotides, the CDR3 is TGCGCCAGCAGCCAAAAGCCGGGACAGGGCTCCTACAATGAGCAGTTCTTC. It encodes CASSQKPGQGSYNEQFF.

This clone occurred once. This chain uses TRBV7-6 with TRBJ2-5; D remains unclear. Germline values: CDR1 SGHVS, CDR2 FNYEAQ. V was clipped by 6 bases and J by 5 bases, with 13 bases between them. The CDR3 has 13 residues. CDR3 in DNA: TGTGCCAGCAGGAAAGACGGTAGCGAGACCCAGTACTTC. Its translation: CASRKDGSETQYF.

The chain couples TRBV11-2 to TRBJ2-3, with D unresolved. V lost 1 base and J 5 bases, leaving 13 bases between the germline ends. The CDR3 length is 15 residues. The V gene's germline CDR1 is SGHAT and CDR2 FQNNGV. CDR3 sequence reads: CASSLGQSVGDTQYF. The CDR3 bases are TGTGCCAGCAGCTTAGGCCAAAGCGTCGGAGATACGCAGTATTTT.

This sequence joins TRBV7-2 and TRBJ2-3, with TRBD2 matching 14 bases. The CDR3 covers 17 residues. The V segment lost 5 bases and the J segment 1 base; nucleotides outside the gene matches: 5. Germline CDR1 SGHTA, CDR2 FQGNSA. CDR3 nucleotides: TGTGCCAGCAGCCCGACTAGCGGGGGGGTCGGCACAGATACGCAGTATTTT. This sequence encodes CASSPTSGGVGTDTQYF.

The V and J genes are TRBV27 and TRBJ2-2; possibly TRBD1 for D (6 bases). V lost 5 bases and J lost 4, with 14 bases in between. Germline CDR1 and CDR2: MNHEY and SMNVEV (reference sequence). The CDR3 length is 15 residues. CDR3 in DNA: TGTGCCAGCAGTCAGAACCGACAGGTCACCGGGGAGCTGTTTTTT. Translating gives CASSQNRQVTGELFF.

This chain connects TRBV10-3 to TRBJ2-1; 9 nucleotides line up with TRBD2. The J segment lost 7 bases and the V segment lost 8 bases, leaving 3 bases of the junction unmatched. Germline V CDR1 and CDR2: ENHRY, SYGVKD. The CDR3 length is 12 residues. CDR3 in DNA: TGTGCCATCCTAACTAGCGGGAATGAGCAGTTCTTC. It encodes CAILTSGNEQFF.

This clone turned up a few times. The chain carries TRBV29-1 and TRBJ2-7; 14 bases are a match to TRBD2. The CDR3 runs to 12 residues. Trimming took 6 bases from V and 5 from J; bases not matched to a gene: 0. CDR1 and CDR2 (germline): SQVTM, ANQGSEA. The CDR3 nucleotides read TGCAGCGTGGGACTAGCGGGAGACGAGCAGTACTTC. It encodes CSVGLAGDEQYF.

V is TRBV9 and J is TRBJ1-2; 8 bases fit TRBD1. This CDR3 has 15 amino acids. V dropped 0 bases and J dropped 5; count of bases not matched to a gene: 6. Germline V lookup: CDR1 SGDLS, CDR2 YYNGEE. CDR3 nucleotides: TGTGCCAGCAGCGTAGCCCCGGACAGGGAGTATGGCTACACCTTC. Translation gives CASSVAPDREYGYTF.

The V gene is TRBV11-3, the J gene TRBJ1-1; D is undetermined. This CDR3 region has 13 residues. Looked up from germline, CDR1 is SGHNT and CDR2 is YENEEA. Trimming shortened V by 1 base and J by 1 base, and 4 bases separated the two germline ends. The chain's CDR3 is CASSLAGNTEAFF. The CDR3 DNA is TGTGCCAGCAGCTTAGCGGGGAACACTGAAGCTTTCTTT.

The chain recombines TRBV7-9 with TRBJ1-2; 7 nucleotides align to TRBD1. Germline values: CDR1 SEHNR, CDR2 FQNEAQ (reference sequence). The CDR3 covers 15 residues. V gave up 5 bases and J gave up 2 bases; unmatched junction bases: 8. The CDR3 DNA sequence: TGTGCCAGCAGCCTTACTCGGACAGGAAACTATGGCTACACCTTC. Translated: CASSLTRTGNYGYTF.

The V gene is TRBV16, the J gene TRBJ2-1; 8 bases line up with TRBD1. V shed 4 bases, J shed 0 bases, and the junction held 2 bases outside the gene matches. CDR3 length: 15 residues. Germline V CDR1 and CDR2: KGHSY, FQNENV. CDR3 sequence (DNA): TGTGCCAGCAGCCTGACAGGGGACTCCTACAATGAGCAGTTCTTC. This codes for CASSLTGDSYNEQFF.

The genes are TRBV7-9 and TRBJ2-1, with D unclear. CDR1 and CDR2 (germline): SEHNR, FQNEAQ (reference sequence). The CDR3 consists of 17 residues. The V and J ends lost 5 bases and 0 bases respectively, with 17 bases between them. This CDR3 is CASSPPRRLSSYNEQFF. CDR3 in DNA: TGTGCCAGCAGCCCCCCAAGACGACTCAGCTCCTACAATGAGCAGTTCTTC. Full variable domain (rest looked up from reference TRBV7-9 and TRBJ2-1): DTGVSQNPRHKITKRGQNVTFRCDPISEHNRLYWYRQTLGQGPEFLTYFQNEAQLEKSRLLSDRFSAERPKGSFSTLEIQRTEQGDSAMYLCASSPPRRLSSYNEQFFGPGTRLTVL.

This clone was detected a few times. The gene calls are TRBV6-1 and TRBJ1-2, with D possibly being TRBD1 (5 bases). This CDR3 is built from 13 residues. Germline loops: CDR1 MNHNS, CDR2 SASEGT. V lost 2 bases to trimming and J lost 4 bases, with 8 bases between them. CDR3 sequence reads: CASSEIDSYGYTF. CDR3 nucleotide sequence: TGTGCCAGCAGTGAAATTGACAGCTATGGCTACACCTTC.

This clone has more than one count but fewer than ten. The genes are TRBV9 and TRBJ2-4, with D maybe TRBD1 (5 bases). The CDR3 contains 15 residues. Trimming pared 4 bases from V and 9 bases from J, leaving 20 bases between. Looked up from germline, CDR1 is SGDLS and CDR2 is YYNGEE. The CDR3 DNA reads as TGTGCCAGCAGCCCCCCCCCGCAGGGTTCTGGCATTCAGTACTTC. It encodes CASSPPPQGSGIQYF.

The chain combines TRBV9 with TRBJ2-1; the match to TRBD2 covers 9 bases. The CDR3 extends over 14 amino acids. V lost 3 bases and J lost 10; bases outside the gene matches: 8. CDR1 is SGDLS, CDR2 YYNGEE, per germline. The CDR3 DNA sequence: TGTGCCAGCAGCGCTAATAGCGGGAGAGGCGAGCAGTTCTTC. Translated, it gives CASSANSGRGEQFF.

This clone occurred once. J is TRBJ1-2 and V is TRBV19, with no clear D. CDR3 size: 16 residues. Between the trimmed V and J ends, which lost 2 bases and 1 base, there was a span of 14 bases. Per germline, CDR1 LNHDA and CDR2 SQIVND (reference sequence). DNA for the CDR3: TGTGCCAGTAGTATATTATCGGCAGGCAGTAACTATGGCTACACCTTC. Translating gives CASSILSAGSNYGYTF.

The chain carries TRBV6-6 and TRBJ2-3; D unclear. V lost 6 bases and J lost 5, with 6 bases in between. Germline V gene lookup returns CDR1 MNHNY and CDR2 SVGAGI (reference sequence). The CDR3 is made up of 11 amino acids. The CDR3 reads CASSQVDTQYF. CDR3 coding DNA: TGTGCCAGCAGCCAGGTAGATACGCAGTATTTT.

The rearrangement links TRBV11-2 to TRBJ2-2; 7 nucleotides align to TRBD1. V lost 5 bases, J lost 0 bases, and 3 bases stayed unmatched. The germline V gene has CDR1 SGHAT and CDR2 FQNNGV. This CDR3 comprises 15 residues. The CDR3 region is CASSRQGSNTGELFF. The CDR3 DNA follows: TGTGCCAGCAGCCGACAGGGATCGAACACCGGGGAGCTGTTTTTT. Full variable domain (outside the CDR3, taken from reference TRBV11-2 and TRBJ2-2): EAGVAQSPRYKIIEKRQSVAFWCNPISGHATLYWYQQILGQGPKLLIQFQNNGVVDDSQLPKDRFSAERLKGVDSTLKIQPAKLEDSAVYLCASSRQGSNTGELFFGEGSRLTVL.

V gene TRBV28 combines with J gene TRBJ1-6, with 8 bases that match TRBD1. This CDR3 comprises 15 residues. Germline V gene sequence: CDR1 MDHEN, CDR2 SYDVKM. V shed 5 bases and J 7 bases; nucleotides not matched to a gene: 7. The CDR3 DNA reads TGTGCCAGCAGTCCACAGGGGGGTCGGAATTCACCCCTCCACTTT. This sequence encodes CASSPQGGRNSPLHF.

The chain combines TRBV7-2 with TRBJ2-3; TRBD2 matches 7 bases. The CDR3 is made up of 16 amino acids. Unmatched junction bases numbered 10, after V lost 5 bases and J lost 2 bases. Germline CDR1 is SGHTA and CDR2 is FQGNSA. The CDR3 is CASSPTRAGDTDTQYF. Here the CDR3 DNA reads TGTGCCAGCAGCCCGACGCGGGCGGGAGACACAGATACGCAGTATTTT.

The chain couples TRBV7-3 to TRBJ2-3; possible D gene TRBD1, 5 bases. Germline V CDR1 and CDR2: SGHTA, FQGTGA. The ends were cut back, 5 bases at V and 9 bases at J, with 12 bases in the middle. The CDR3 covers 12 residues. The CDR3 reads CASSHSGKTQYF. The CDR3 region has the DNA TGTGCCAGCAGCCACTCAGGGAAGACGCAGTATTTT. The full variable domain, completed using reference TRBV7-3 and TRBJ2-3, is GAGVSQTPSNKVTEKGKYVELRCDPISGHTALYWYRQSLGQGPEFLIYFQGTGAADDSGLPNDRFFAVRPEGSVSTLKIQRTERGDSAVYLCASSHSGKTQYFGPGTRLTVL.

This clone was observed a single time. This chain links TRBV28 with TRBJ2-5; 12 nucleotides align to TRBD2. Germline V lookup: CDR1 MDHEN, CDR2 SYDVKM. V dropped 6 bases and J dropped 5; count of bases not matched to a gene: 7. CDR3 length: 15 amino acids. CDR3 nucleotides: TGTGCCAGCAGAAGTCTAGCGGGAGGGCGGGAGACCCAGTACTTC. Protein: CASRSLAGGRETQYF.

The chain has TRBV9 and TRBJ2-7, with D unclear. The V and J ends lost 0 bases and 4 bases respectively, with 14 bases between them. CDR1 and CDR2 from the germline V gene are SGDLS and YYNGEE. This CDR3 comprises 15 residues. In nucleotides, the CDR3 is TGTGCCAGCAGCGTAGAAGAGACATCCGCATACGAGCAGTACTTC. As protein: CASSVEETSAYEQYF.